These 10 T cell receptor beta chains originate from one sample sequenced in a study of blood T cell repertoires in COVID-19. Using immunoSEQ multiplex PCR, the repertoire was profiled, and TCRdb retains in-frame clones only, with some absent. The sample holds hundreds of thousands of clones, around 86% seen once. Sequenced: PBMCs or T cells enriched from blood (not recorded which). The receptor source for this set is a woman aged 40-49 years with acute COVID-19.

The CDR3 DNA follows: TGCGCCATCCCCCGGGGTGAAGTTAACTATGGCTACACCTTC. It translates to CAIPRGEVNYGYTF. This chain uses TRBV10-1 with TRBJ1-2; no reliable D call. V lost 10 bases and J lost 1, with 16 bases in between. Germline CDR1 WNHNN, CDR2 SYGVQD (reference sequence). This CDR3 contains 14 residues.

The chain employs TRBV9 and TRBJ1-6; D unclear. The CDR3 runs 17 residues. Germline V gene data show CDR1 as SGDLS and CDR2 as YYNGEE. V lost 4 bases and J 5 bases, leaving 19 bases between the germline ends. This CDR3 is CASSTHARSSHNSPLHF. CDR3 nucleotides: TGTGCCAGCAGCACCCACGCGAGGTCATCGCATAATTCACCCCTCCACTTT.

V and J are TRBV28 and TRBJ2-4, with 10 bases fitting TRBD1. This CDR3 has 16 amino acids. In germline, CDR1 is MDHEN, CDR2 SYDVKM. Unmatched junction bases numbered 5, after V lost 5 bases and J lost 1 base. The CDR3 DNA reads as TGTGCCAGCAGTGTTCTGACAGGGGGCGCCAAAAACATTCAGTACTTC. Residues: CASSVLTGGAKNIQYF.

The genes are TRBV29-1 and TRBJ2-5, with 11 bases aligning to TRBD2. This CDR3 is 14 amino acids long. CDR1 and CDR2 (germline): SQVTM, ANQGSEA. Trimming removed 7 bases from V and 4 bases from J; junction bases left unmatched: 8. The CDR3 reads CSGLSGLAGETQYF. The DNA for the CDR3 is TGCAGCGGCCTATCCGGACTAGCGGGAGAGACCCAGTACTTC.

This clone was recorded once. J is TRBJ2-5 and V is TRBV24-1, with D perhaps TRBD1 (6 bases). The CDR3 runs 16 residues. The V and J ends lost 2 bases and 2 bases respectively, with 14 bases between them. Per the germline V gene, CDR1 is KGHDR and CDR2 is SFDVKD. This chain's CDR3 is CATSDSPVQGQETQYF. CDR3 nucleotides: TGTGCCACCAGTGATTCCCCAGTGCAGGGGCAAGAGACCCAGTACTTC.

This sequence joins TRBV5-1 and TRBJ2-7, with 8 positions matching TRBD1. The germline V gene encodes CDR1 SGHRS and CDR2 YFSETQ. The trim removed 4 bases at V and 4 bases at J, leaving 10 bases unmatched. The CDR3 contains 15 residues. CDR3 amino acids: CASSRGQGALYEQYF. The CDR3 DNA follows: TGCGCCAGCAGCCGCGGACAGGGTGCGCTTTACGAGCAGTACTTC. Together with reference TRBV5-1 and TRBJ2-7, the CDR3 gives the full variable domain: KAGVTQTPRYLIKTRGQQVTLSCSPISGHRSVSWYQQTPGQGLQFLFEYFSETQRNKGNFPGRFSGRQFSNSRSEMNVSTLELGDSALYLCASSRGQGALYEQYFGPGTRLTVT.

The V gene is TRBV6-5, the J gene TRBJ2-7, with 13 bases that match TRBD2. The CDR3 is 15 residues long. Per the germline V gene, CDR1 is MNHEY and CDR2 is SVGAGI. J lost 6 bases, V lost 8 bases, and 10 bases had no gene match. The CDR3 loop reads CASPGVGLAGVEQYF. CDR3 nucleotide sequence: TGTGCCAGCCCAGGCGTAGGACTAGCGGGAGTCGAGCAGTACTTC.

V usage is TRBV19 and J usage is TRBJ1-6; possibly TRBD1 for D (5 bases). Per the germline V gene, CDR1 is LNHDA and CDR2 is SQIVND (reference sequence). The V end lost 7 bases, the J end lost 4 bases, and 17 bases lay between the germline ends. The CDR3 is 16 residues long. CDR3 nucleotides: TGTGCCAGTAAAACCCCGCGGGGGGGATATAATTCACCCCTCCACTTT. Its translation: CASKTPRGGYNSPLHF. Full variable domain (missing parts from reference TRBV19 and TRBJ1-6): DGGITQSPKYLFRKEGQNVTLSCEQNLNHDAMYWYRQDPGQGLRLIYYSQIVNDFQKGDIAEGYSVSREKKESFPLTVTSAQKNPTAFYLCASKTPRGGYNSPLHFGNGTRLTVT.

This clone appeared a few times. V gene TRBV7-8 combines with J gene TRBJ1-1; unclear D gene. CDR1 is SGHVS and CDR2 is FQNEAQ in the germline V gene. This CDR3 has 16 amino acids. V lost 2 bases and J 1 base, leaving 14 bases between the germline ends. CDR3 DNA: TGTGCCAGCAGCTTACAGAGCTACTACCAGAACACTGAAGCTTTCTTT. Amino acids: CASSLQSYYQNTEAFF. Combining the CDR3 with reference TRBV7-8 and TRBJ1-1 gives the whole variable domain GAGVSQSPRYKVAKRGQDVALRCDPISGHVSLFWYQQALGQGPEFLTYFQNEAQLDKSGLPSDRFFAERPEGSVSTLKIQRTQQEDSAVYLCASSLQSYYQNTEAFFGQGTRLTVV.

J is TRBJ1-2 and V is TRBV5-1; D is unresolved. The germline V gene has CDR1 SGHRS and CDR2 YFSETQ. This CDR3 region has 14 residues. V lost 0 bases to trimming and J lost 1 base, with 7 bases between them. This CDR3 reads CASSLDLFNYGYTF. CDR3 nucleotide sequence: TGCGCCAGCAGCTTGGACCTATTTAACTATGGCTACACCTTC.